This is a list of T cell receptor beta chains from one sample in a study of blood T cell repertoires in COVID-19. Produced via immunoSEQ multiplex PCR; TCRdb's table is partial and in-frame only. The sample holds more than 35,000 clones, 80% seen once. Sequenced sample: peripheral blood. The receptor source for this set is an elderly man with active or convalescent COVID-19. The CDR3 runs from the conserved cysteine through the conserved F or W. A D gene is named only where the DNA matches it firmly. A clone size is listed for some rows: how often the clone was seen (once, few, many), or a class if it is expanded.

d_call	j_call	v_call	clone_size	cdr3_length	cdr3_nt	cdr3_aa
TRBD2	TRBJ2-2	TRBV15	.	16	TGTGCCACCAGCCTTATGCGGGGGATGGGCACCGGGGAGCTGTTTTTT	CATSLMRGMGTGELFF
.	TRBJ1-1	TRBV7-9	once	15	TGTGCCAGCAGTTCGACTGACAGTATAAACACTGAAGCTTTCTTT	CASSSTDSINTEAFF
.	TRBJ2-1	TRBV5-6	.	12	TGTGCCAGCAGCTCAACAGGGAATGAGCAGTTCTTC	CASSSTGNEQFF
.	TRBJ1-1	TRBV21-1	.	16	TGTGCCAGCAGCCCTCAGGGGTACAGGGGCCGAGCTGAAGCTTTCTTT	CASSPQGYRGRAEAFF
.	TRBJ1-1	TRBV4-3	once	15	TGCGCCAGCAGCCAAGATTCGGGAGCGGACGATGAAGCTTTCTTT	CASSQDSGADDEAFF
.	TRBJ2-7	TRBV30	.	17	TGTGCCTGGAGTGCCCGGCCGGGCCAGGGGATTTCCTACGAGCAGTACTTC	CAWSARPGQGISYEQYF
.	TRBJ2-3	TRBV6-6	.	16	TGTGCCAGCAGTCCCGTAGCCGGGGGTGCCACAGATACGCAGTATTTT	CASSPVAGGATDTQYF
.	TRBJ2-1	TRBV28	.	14	TGTGCCAGCAGGTCCGCTAGCTCCTACAATGAGCAGTTCTTC	CASRSASSYNEQFF
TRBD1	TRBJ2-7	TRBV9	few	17	TGTGCCAGCAGCCCTCCCTCCTCAGGGACAGGGGCGCTCGAGCAGTACTTC	CASSPPSSGTGALEQYF
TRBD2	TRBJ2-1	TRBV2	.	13	TGTGCCACTTGGGGGGGTTTGGACAATGAGCAGTTCTTC	CATWGGLDNEQFF